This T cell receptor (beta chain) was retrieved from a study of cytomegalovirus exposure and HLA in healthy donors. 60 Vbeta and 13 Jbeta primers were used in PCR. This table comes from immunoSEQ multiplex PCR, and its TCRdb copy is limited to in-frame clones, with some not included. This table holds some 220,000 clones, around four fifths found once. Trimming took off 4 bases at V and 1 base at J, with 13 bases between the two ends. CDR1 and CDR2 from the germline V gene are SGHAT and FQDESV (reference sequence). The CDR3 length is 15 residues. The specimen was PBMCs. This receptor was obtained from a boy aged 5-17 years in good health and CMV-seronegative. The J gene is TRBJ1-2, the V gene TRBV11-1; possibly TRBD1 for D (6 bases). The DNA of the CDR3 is TGTGCCAGCAGCTCAACCGGACAGATTAACTATGGCTACACCTTC. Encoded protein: CASSSTGQINYGYTF.